The 22 T cell receptor beta chains in this list originate from one sample, sequenced in a study of blood T cell repertoires in COVID-19. Method: immunoSEQ multiplex PCR; TCRdb's copy keeps in-frame clones and lacks some. Of a few hundred thousand clones listed, roughly 87% were seen once; the top ten hold roughly 9%. Source material: peripheral blood. These receptor sequences come from a man between 18 and 29 years old with active or convalescent COVID-19.

Note on this clone: This CDR3 is also generated by other DNA sequences in the sample. This chain links TRBV7-2 with TRBJ2-7, with unresolved D. The germline V gene has CDR1 SGHTA and CDR2 FQGNSA. Trimming removed 3 bases at V and 0 bases at J, with 9 bases between. This CDR3 is built from 14 residues. The CDR3, as DNA: TGTGCCAGCAGCTTGAGTCCTGGCTCCTACGAGCAGTACTTC. This sequence encodes CASSLSPGSYEQYF.

The chain uses TRBV11-2 and TRBJ2-7, with 8 bases matching TRBD2. This CDR3 comprises 15 residues. Germline V gene sequence: CDR1 SGHAT, CDR2 FQNNGV. Germline trimming cut 0 bases from V and 3 bases from J; bases unmatched to any gene: 4. In DNA, the CDR3 is TGTGCCAGCAGCTTAGAAGCGGGAGCCGTCTACGAGCAGTACTTC. The encoded protein is CASSLEAGAVYEQYF.

This rearrangement joins TRBV19 to TRBJ1-3; D is possibly TRBD1 (5 bases). Germline V gene sequence: CDR1 LNHDA, CDR2 SQIVND (reference sequence). The CDR3 consists of 13 residues. Deletions cut 4 bases from V and 5 bases from J, with 9 bases between. The CDR3 reads CASSRRGRNTIYF. CDR3 DNA sequence: TGTGCCAGTAGTAGGAGGGGCCGAAACACCATATATTTT.

This clone was seen just once. V gene TRBV11-2 combines with J gene TRBJ1-2; no firm D call. The CDR3 is 15 residues long. In germline, CDR1 is SGHAT, CDR2 FQNNGV. Trimming removed 4 bases at V and 4 bases at J, with 16 bases between. The CDR3 nucleotides are TGTGCCAGCAGCTCGACGCGCGGTTTGGGCTATGGCTACACCTTC. Translating gives CASSSTRGLGYGYTF.

The J gene is TRBJ1-5, the V gene TRBV7-8; D is uncertain. Deletions cut 5 bases from V and 0 bases from J, with 11 bases between. CDR3 size: 15 residues. Germline CDR1 is SGHVS and CDR2 is FQNEAQ. DNA for the CDR3: TGTGCCAGCAGCCCCAGAGGGTATAGCAATCAGCCCCAGCATTTT. Translating gives CASSPRGYSNQPQHF.

This clone was observed a single time. The chain carries TRBV15 and TRBJ2-4, with TRBD2 as a possible D gene (6 bases). CDR1 is LNHNV and CDR2 is YYDKDF in the germline V gene (reference sequence). This CDR3 spans 14 amino acids. Trimming stripped 3 bases from V and 2 bases from J, with 8 bases between. CDR3 loop: CATSSRDSKNIQYF. CDR3 coding DNA: TGTGCCACCAGCAGCCGGGACTCCAAAAACATTCAGTACTTC.

The chain carries TRBV9 and TRBJ1-1; D remains ambiguous. Trimming removed 0 bases at V and 3 bases at J, with 12 bases between. The germline V gene has CDR1 SGDLS and CDR2 YYNGEE. CDR3 size: 15 residues. CDR3 sequence (DNA): TGTGCCAGCAGCGTAGGGTACGCGATCGACACTGAAGCTTTCTTT. Translation gives CASSVGYAIDTEAFF. The variable domain in full, completed from reference TRBV9 and TRBJ1-1, reads DSGVTQTPKHLITATGQRVTLRCSPRSGDLSVYWYQQSLDQGLQFLIQYYNGEERAKGNILERFSAQQFPDLHSELNLSSLELGDSALYFCASSVGYAIDTEAFFGQGTRLTVV.

To note about this clone: This sample includes further DNA sequences coding for the same CDR3. The chain has TRBV5-1 and TRBJ2-7, with 9 bases aligning to TRBD1. Germline V gene sequence: CDR1 SGHRS, CDR2 YFSETQ. The junction had 6 bases not matched to a gene; V was cut back by 4 bases and J by 4 bases. The length of the CDR3 is 14 residues. The CDR3 DNA follows: TGCGCCAGCAGCCCAGGACAGGGGCCGTACGAGCAGTACTTC. Protein: CASSPGQGPYEQYF.

V is TRBV6-6 and J is TRBJ2-3, with D uncertain. The CDR3 has 11 residues. Between the trimmed V and J ends, which lost 4 bases and 11 bases, there was a span of 10 bases. Germline V gene sequence: CDR1 MNHNY, CDR2 SVGAGI (reference sequence). CDR3 nucleotide sequence: TGTGCCAGCAGTTCCTCCTATGGGCAGTATTTT. It is translated as CASSSSYGQYF.

The CDR3 protein is CASSPLGHQGASEQYF. In nucleotides, the CDR3 is TGTGCCAGCAGCCCACTGGGACACCAAGGGGCTAGCGAGCAGTACTTC. The genes are TRBV7-9 and TRBJ2-7, with D perhaps matching TRBD1 (6 bases). The V end was cut by 5 bases, the J end by 6 bases, with 23 bases between. Germline CDR1 reads SEHNR; CDR2 reads FQNEAQ (reference sequence). CDR3 length: 16 residues.

The chain recombines TRBV19 with TRBJ2-7; 11 bases are shared with TRBD1. Germline V gene sequence: CDR1 LNHDA, CDR2 SQIVND (reference sequence). Losses at the gene ends were 3 bases for V and 3 bases for J; bases not matched to a gene: 4. This CDR3 spans 15 amino acids. This CDR3 is CASSMRTGGHYEQYF. Here the CDR3 DNA reads TGTGCCAGTAGTATGCGGACAGGGGGCCACTACGAGCAGTACTTC.

The J gene is TRBJ2-3, the V gene TRBV3-1 (or the pseudogene TRBV3-2), with TRBD2 as a possible D gene (5 bases). CDR1 and CDR2 (germline): LGHDT, YNNKEL (reference sequence). V dropped 0 bases and J dropped 6 bases, with 16 bases sitting between them. The CDR3 has 16 residues. The CDR3 DNA is TGTGCCAGCAGCCAAGATCGGGTCTCCATAGCGGATACGCAGTATTTT. Its protein product is CASSQDRVSIADTQYF.

This chain links TRBV19 with TRBJ1-2; 7 bases are shared with TRBD1. CDR1 LNHDA and CDR2 SQIVND come from the germline V gene (reference sequence). There are 13 residues in the CDR3. V lost 5 bases and J lost 7; bases outside the gene matches: 7. CDR3 sequence (DNA): TGTGCCAGTAGTCTCAGGGGGACAGTTGGCTACACCTTC. This sequence encodes CASSLRGTVGYTF.

J is TRBJ1-5 and V is TRBV19; possibly TRBD1 for D (6 bases). The V gene lost 3 bases and the J gene lost 2 bases, with 11 bases spanning the gap. Germline CDR1 and CDR2: LNHDA and SQIVND (reference sequence). This CDR3 has 15 amino acids. The CDR3 region is CASSMSGVGNQPQHF. The DNA of the CDR3 is TGTGCCAGTAGTATGTCAGGGGTAGGCAATCAGCCCCAGCATTTT.

Comments on this clone: A read error may produce the germline difference seen at one junction end. Other DNA sequences from this sample encode an identical CDR3 as well. This chain joins TRBV6-2 or TRBV6-3 and TRBJ2-2, with D perhaps TRBD2 (6 bases). The germline gives CDR1 MNHEY, CDR2 SVGEGT. CDR3 length equals 20 residues. CDR3 nucleotides: TGTGCCAGCAGTTACTCACCTCGTTATTTTATCGGGGGAAACACCGGGGAGCTATTTTTT. Protein: CASSYSPRYFIGGNTGELFF.

The rearrangement uses TRBV7-2 and TRBJ1-2; 7 nucleotides line up with TRBD1. The junction had 10 bases not matched to a gene; V was cut back by 4 bases and J by 5 bases. Germline-derived CDR1 and CDR2 are SGHTA and FQGNSA. This CDR3 region has 15 residues. The CDR3 DNA reads as TGTGCCAGCAGCTCCCTCATGGGACAGTATTATGGCTACACCTTC. Its protein is CASSSLMGQYYGYTF.

This chain uses TRBV6-6 with TRBJ1-2; D perhaps matches TRBD1 (5 bases). CDR3 size: 15 residues. Per the germline V gene, CDR1 is MNHNY and CDR2 is SVGAGI (reference sequence). The germline V and J ends were trimmed by 0 bases and 1 base, with 9 bases remaining between them. CDR3 sequence: CASSYSGRVNYGYTF. The CDR3 nucleotides read TGTGCCAGCAGTTACTCGGGCAGGGTTAACTATGGCTACACCTTC.

This clone has just a few counts. The chain employs TRBV7-9 and TRBJ1-2; tentative D call: TRBD1 (5 bases). Germline lookup yields CDR1 SEHNR and CDR2 FQNEAQ (reference sequence). This CDR3 has 14 amino acids. The V and J ends lost 5 bases and 4 bases respectively, with 14 bases between them. CDR3 in DNA: TGTGCCAGCAGCCCGCCGTTGACAGCCTATGGCTACACCTTC. This codes for CASSPPLTAYGYTF. Combining the CDR3 with reference TRBV7-9 and TRBJ1-2 gives the whole variable domain DTGVSQNPRHKITKRGQNVTFRCDPISEHNRLYWYRQTLGQGPEFLTYFQNEAQLEKSRLLSDRFSAERPKGSFSTLEIQRTEQGDSAMYLCASSPPLTAYGYTFGSGTRLTVV.

This clone was seen only a few times. The chain employs TRBV27 and TRBJ2-7; 8 nucleotides match TRBD1. The trim removed 4 bases at V and 0 bases at J, leaving 8 bases unmatched. The CDR3 contains 16 residues. The V gene's germline CDR1 is MNHEY and CDR2 SMNVEV (reference sequence). This CDR3 is CASSWDGRGLSYEQYF. As DNA, the CDR3 is TGTGCCAGCAGTTGGGATGGCAGGGGGCTCTCCTACGAGCAGTACTTC.

The gene calls are TRBV7-2 and TRBJ2-5, with TRBD2 as a possible D gene (7 bases). CDR3 length: 14 amino acids. CDR1 and CDR2 from the germline V gene are SGHTA and FQGNSA. V lost 6 bases and J 4 bases, leaving 15 bases between the germline ends. The CDR3: CASSSRGALETQYF. CDR3 nucleotides: TGTGCCAGCAGTTCCCGGGGGGCCTTAGAGACCCAGTACTTC.

The chain has TRBV10-2 and TRBJ1-6; 10 positions agree with TRBD1. CDR1 is WSHSY, CDR2 SAAADI, per germline. Trimming at V came to 1 base and at J to 10 bases, leaving 1 base not matched to a gene. The CDR3 covers 14 residues. As DNA, the CDR3 is TGCGCCAGCAGTGAGTGGGACAGGGGCTCACCCCTCCACTTT. This encodes CASSEWDRGSPLHF.

This clone was seen a single time. This chain links TRBV9 with TRBJ2-7; TRBD2 might be the D (6 bases). Trimming removed 0 bases at V and 0 bases at J, with 10 bases between. CDR1 and CDR2 from the germline V gene are SGDLS and YYNGEE. The CDR3 length is 15 residues. CDR3 sequence: CASSVGGLSSYEQYF. The CDR3 bases are TGTGCCAGCAGCGTAGGGGGACTGAGCTCCTACGAGCAGTACTTC.